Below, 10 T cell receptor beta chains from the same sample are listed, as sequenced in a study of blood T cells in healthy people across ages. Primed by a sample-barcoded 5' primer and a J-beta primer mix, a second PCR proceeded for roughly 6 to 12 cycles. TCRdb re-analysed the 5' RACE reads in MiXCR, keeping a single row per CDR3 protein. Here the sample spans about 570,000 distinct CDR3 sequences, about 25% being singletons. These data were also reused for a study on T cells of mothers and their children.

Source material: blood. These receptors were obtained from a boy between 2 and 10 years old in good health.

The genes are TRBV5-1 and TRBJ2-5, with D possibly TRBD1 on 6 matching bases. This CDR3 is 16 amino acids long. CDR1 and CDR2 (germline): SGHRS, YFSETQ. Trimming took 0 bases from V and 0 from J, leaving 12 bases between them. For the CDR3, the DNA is TGCGCCAGCAGCTTGGTCCCAACAGGGAACCAAGAGACCCAGTACTTC. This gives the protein CASSLVPTGNQETQYF.

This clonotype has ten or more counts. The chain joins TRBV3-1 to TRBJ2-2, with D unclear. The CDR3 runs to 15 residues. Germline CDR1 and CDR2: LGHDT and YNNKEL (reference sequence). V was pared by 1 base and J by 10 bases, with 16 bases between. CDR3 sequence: CASSQGFGGIEELFF. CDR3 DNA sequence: TGTGCCAGCAGCCAAGGTTTCGGCGGAATCGAGGAGCTGTTTTTT.

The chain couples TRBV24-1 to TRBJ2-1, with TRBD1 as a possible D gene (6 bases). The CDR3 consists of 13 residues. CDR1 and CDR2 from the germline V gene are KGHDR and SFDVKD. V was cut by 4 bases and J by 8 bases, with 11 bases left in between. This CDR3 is CATSDVQGYEQFF. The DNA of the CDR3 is TGTGCCACCAGTGACGTCCAGGGGTATGAGCAGTTCTTC.

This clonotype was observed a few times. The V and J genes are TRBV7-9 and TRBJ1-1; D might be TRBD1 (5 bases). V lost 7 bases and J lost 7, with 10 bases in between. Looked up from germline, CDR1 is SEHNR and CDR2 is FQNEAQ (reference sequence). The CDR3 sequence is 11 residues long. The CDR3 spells CASTPDSEAFF. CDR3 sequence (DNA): TGTGCCAGCACCCCCGACAGTGAAGCTTTCTTT. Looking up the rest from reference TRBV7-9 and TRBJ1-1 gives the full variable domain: DTGVSQNPRHKITKRGQNVTFRCDPISEHNRLYWYRQTLGQGPEFLTYFQNEAQLEKSRLLSDRFSAERPKGSFSTLEIQRTEQGDSAMYLCASTPDSEAFFGQGTRLTVV.

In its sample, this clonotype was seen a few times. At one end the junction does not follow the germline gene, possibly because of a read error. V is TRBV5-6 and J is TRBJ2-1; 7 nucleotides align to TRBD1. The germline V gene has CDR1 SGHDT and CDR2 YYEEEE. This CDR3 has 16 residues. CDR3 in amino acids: CANSLNKGQIYNEQFF. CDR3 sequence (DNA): TGTGCCAACAGCTTAAACAAGGGACAGATTTACAATGAGCAGTTCTTC.

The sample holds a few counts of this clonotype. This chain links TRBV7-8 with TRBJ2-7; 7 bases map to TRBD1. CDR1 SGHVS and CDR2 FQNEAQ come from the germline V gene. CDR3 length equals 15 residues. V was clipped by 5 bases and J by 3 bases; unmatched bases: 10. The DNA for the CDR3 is TGTGCCAGCAGCCTCGAGAGGGGACAGCACTACGAGCAGTACTTC. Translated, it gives CASSLERGQHYEQYF.

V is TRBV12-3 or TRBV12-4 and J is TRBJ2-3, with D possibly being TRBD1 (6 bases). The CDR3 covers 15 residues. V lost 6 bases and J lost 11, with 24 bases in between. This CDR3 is CASSPDLGGADVQYF. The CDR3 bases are TGTGCCAGCAGCCCGGACTTAGGGGGAGCAGATGTGCAGTATTTT.

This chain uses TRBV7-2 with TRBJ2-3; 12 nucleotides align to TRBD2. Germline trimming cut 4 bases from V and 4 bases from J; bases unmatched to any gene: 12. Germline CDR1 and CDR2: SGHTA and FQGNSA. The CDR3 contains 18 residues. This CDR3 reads CASSSGLAGWEYADTQYF. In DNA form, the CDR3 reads TGTGCCAGCAGCTCCGGACTAGCGGGATGGGAGTATGCAGATACGCAGTATTTT.

For the CDR3, the DNA is TGCGCCAGCAGCAAAACGGGGGGGCCCATCGGGTACGAGCAGTACTTC. Translation gives CASSKTGGPIGYEQYF. The chain uses TRBV4-3 and TRBJ2-7, with 8 bases that match TRBD2. Per germline, CDR1 LGHNA and CDR2 YSLEER. The CDR3 sequence is 16 residues long. The trim removed 5 bases at V and 4 bases at J, leaving 13 bases unmatched.

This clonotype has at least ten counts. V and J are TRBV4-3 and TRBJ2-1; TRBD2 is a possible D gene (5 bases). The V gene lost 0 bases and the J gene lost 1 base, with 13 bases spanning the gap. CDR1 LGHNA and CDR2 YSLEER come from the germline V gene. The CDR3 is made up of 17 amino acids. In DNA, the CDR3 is TGCGCCAGCAGCCAAGATCTTGAGACGGGGTCCTACAATGAGCAGTTCTTC. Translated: CASSQDLETGSYNEQFF.